This T cell receptor (beta chain) is drawn from a study of regulatory T cells in long-lasting Graves disease. This clonotype has a count of ten or more. CDR3-region Arm-PCR and iRepertoire HTBI primers produced the TCR beta libraries. TCRdb passed the multiplex PCR reads through MiXCR, listing each CDR3 protein once. The sample lists over 450,000 distinct CDR3 sequences; about 22% were seen once. Specified time point: persistent/refractory GD, antithyroid drugs over 5 years with positive TRAb. PBMCs provided the RNA from which the TCR library was made. EDTA tubes received around 9.9 milliliters of collected peripheral blood. CDR1 is SGHAT, CDR2 FQNNGV, per germline. Germline trimming cut 6 bases from V and 3 bases from J; bases unmatched to any gene: 6. CDR3 size: 14 residues.

This chain links TRBV11-2 with TRBJ1-1, with 8 bases lining up with TRBD1. The TCR was taken from a female donor with Graves disease. The input for sequencing was peripheral blood mononuclear cells (PBMCs), taken when the disease was refractory, from a patient treated with antithyroid drugs. The CDR3, as DNA: TGTGCCAGCAGATGGACAGGGCGGGACACTGAAGCTTTCTTT. Its protein product is CASRWTGRDTEAFF.